These 23 T cell receptor beta chains originate from one sample sequenced in a study of CD8+CD57+ T cells in acquired aplastic anemia. The template used for profiling TCR beta VDJ and CDR3 was genomic DNA. MiXCR, run by TCRdb on the reads, gives a single entry per CDR3 protein. The table lists 450,000 to 600,000 distinct CDR3 sequences, around 30% of them singletons. An expansion of CD8+CD57+ cells by flow cytometry had been shown in patients chosen for sequencing. The source material was sorted CD4+, CD8+, or CD8+CD57+ T cells (not recorded which) from PBMCs. All receptors come from a human donor with aplastic anemia.

This clonotype has a count of ten or more. CDR3 region: CATGTSVKETQYF. As DNA, the CDR3 is TGTGCCACTGGGACTAGCGTTAAAGAGACCCAGTACTTC. V is TRBV25-1 and J is TRBJ2-5; 10 bases agree with TRBD2. CDR3 length equals 13 residues. V gave up 10 bases and J gave up 3 bases; unmatched junction bases: 5. Germline CDR1 MGHDK, CDR2 SYGVNS.

The gene calls are TRBV5-6 and TRBJ1-5; perhaps TRBD1 as D (6 bases). There are 19 residues in the CDR3. With 4 bases removed from V and 0 bases from J, the gap between germline ends came to 23 bases. In germline, CDR1 is SGHDT, CDR2 YYEEEE. CDR3 coding DNA: TGTGCCAGCAGCGCCCGGGGGGACAAGGCTTGGTATAGCAATCAGCCCCAGCATTTT. Translated, it gives CASSARGDKAWYSNQPQHF.

A remark on this clonotype: A read error may account for a junction end that differs from germline. The chain couples TRBV27 to TRBJ1-5; maybe TRBD1 (5 bases). CDR3 length equals 18 residues. The germline gives CDR1 MNHEY, CDR2 SMNVEV (reference sequence). This chain's CDR3 is CVSSLIYPGSRSNQPQHF. CDR3 in DNA: TGTGTCAGCAGTTTAATATACCCAGGGAGTCGGAGCAATCAGCCCCAGCATTTT.

The V and J genes are TRBV11-3 and TRBJ2-5, with TRBD2 matching over 7 bases. Germline CDR1 reads SGHNT; CDR2 reads YENEEA. The CDR3 is 17 amino acids. V lost 5 bases to trimming and J lost 2 bases; unmatched junction nucleotides: 14. In DNA form, the CDR3 reads TGTGCCAGCAGCAGCGGGAAGATCCGGGTCGTTCAAGAGACCCAGTACTTC. Its protein is CASSSGKIRVVQETQYF.

This clonotype showed up many times. This chain joins TRBV15 and TRBJ2-7; D gene uncertain. The germline V gene encodes CDR1 LNHNV and CDR2 YYDKDF (reference sequence). This CDR3 is built from 13 residues. V gave up 0 bases and J gave up 7 bases, with 10 bases separating them. The CDR3 is CATSRDMVGEQYF. For the CDR3, the DNA is TGTGCCACCAGCAGAGATATGGTTGGGGAGCAGTACTTC.

This clonotype was counted only a few times. The rearrangement uses TRBV6-1 and TRBJ1-1, with D possibly being TRBD1 (6 bases). Germline V lookup: CDR1 MNHNS, CDR2 SASEGT. The CDR3 is 13 amino acids. V was clipped by 11 bases and J by 5 bases, with 18 bases between them. The CDR3 DNA is TGTGCCTCCCAGGGACCCGGGACAACTGAAGCTTTCTTT. It codes for CASQGPGTTEAFF.

Only a few counts were recorded for this clonotype. The chain is built from TRBV19 and TRBJ1-4; TRBD1 matches at 7 bases. The CDR3 loop spans 14 amino acids. Germline V lookup: CDR1 LNHDA, CDR2 SQIVND (reference sequence). V lost 7 bases to trimming and J lost 7 bases; unmatched junction nucleotides: 9. CDR3 sequence: CASTLTGAPEKLFF. DNA of the CDR3: TGTGCCAGTACCTTAACAGGGGCCCCTGAAAAACTGTTTTTT.

This clonotype has ten or more counts. The chain is built from TRBV2 and TRBJ1-5, with 11 positions matching TRBD1. The CDR3 has 14 amino acids. The V and J ends lost 6 bases and 5 bases, in that order; junction bases with no gene match: 3. Germline CDR1 and CDR2: SNHLY and FYNNEI. CDR3 in DNA: TGTGCCAGCAGCGAGGACAGGGGGCATCAGCCCCAGCATTTT. Its translation is CASSEDRGHQPQHF.

For this clonotype: A much larger clonotype is one base distant, so this may be a read error. The chain combines TRBV10-2 with TRBJ2-2; a weak D match, TRBD1 (5 bases). This CDR3 is built from 15 residues. CDR1 is WSHSY and CDR2 is SAAADI in the germline V gene. V lost 1 base and J lost 3, with 9 bases in between. The CDR3 nucleotides read TGCGCCAGCAGTGAGTTTGGGGCAGACACCGGGGAGCTGTTTTTT. This sequence encodes CASSEFGADTGELFF.

A single count supports this clonotype. This chain joins TRBV11-2 and TRBJ2-3; 7 bases align to TRBD2. Germline-derived CDR1 and CDR2 are SGHAT and FQNNGV. The CDR3 runs to 15 residues. V lost 8 bases and J lost 8; bases outside the gene matches: 16. CDR3 in DNA: TGTGCCAGCTCACCGGTGCCGGGGGGACCCGGTACGCAGTATTTT. Translating gives CASSPVPGGPGTQYF.

This clonotype was recorded at least ten times. The chain carries TRBV7-9 and TRBJ2-7; D ambiguous. This CDR3 contains 16 residues. Germline values: CDR1 SEHNR, CDR2 FQNEAQ (reference sequence). The ends were cut back, 1 base at V and 3 bases at J, with 16 bases in the middle. The CDR3, as DNA: TGTGCCAGCAGCTTAGATTTTCCGACGTTGCGCTACGAGCAGTACTTC. It specifies CASSLDFPTLRYEQYF.

This chain joins TRBV9 and TRBJ1-2; 7 bases line up with TRBD1. Germline trimming cut 5 bases from V and 3 bases from J; bases unmatched to any gene: 7. The CDR3 totals 14 residues. Germline CDR1 SGDLS, CDR2 YYNGEE. CDR3 sequence: CASRIDGTDYGYTF. The CDR3 DNA reads TGTGCCAGCAGGATAGACGGGACAGACTATGGCTACACCTTC.

The genes are TRBV7-8 and TRBJ1-5; 8 bases line up with TRBD1. The CDR3 is 17 amino acids. V gave up 7 bases and J gave up 1 base; unmatched junction bases: 12. The germline V gene encodes CDR1 SGHVS and CDR2 FQNEAQ. The CDR3 sequence is CASNAGTGFISNQPQHF. In nucleotides, the CDR3 is TGTGCCAGCAACGCCGGGACAGGTTTTATCAGCAATCAGCCCCAGCATTTT.

The chain carries TRBV7-3 and TRBJ2-7; D remains ambiguous. V was pared by 10 bases and J by 5 bases, with 21 bases between. This CDR3 has 14 amino acids. Germline V gene data show CDR1 as SGHTA and CDR2 as FQGTGA. CDR3 coding DNA: TGTGCCACCTATCTTGGAAGATCTCTCAACGAGCAGTACTTC. Its protein product is CATYLGRSLNEQYF.

This clonotype was recorded many times. The rearrangement uses TRBV7-8 and TRBJ2-3; TRBD2 aligns across 8 bases. This CDR3 region has 16 residues. The V segment lost 6 bases and the J segment 4 bases; nucleotides outside the gene matches: 12. Germline CDR1 is SGHVS and CDR2 is FQNEAQ. In DNA, the CDR3 is TGTGCCAGCAGGCTATCGGGACTAGTTCGCCCAGATACGCAGTATTTT. This encodes CASRLSGLVRPDTQYF.

This clonotype was observed once. At one end, the junction sequence differs from germline, possibly due to a read error. This chain links TRBV2 with TRBJ1-6; D is uncertain. Per germline, CDR1 SNHLY and CDR2 FYNNEI. The CDR3 runs 17 residues. CDR3 loop: CAGSHSPGHAVNSPLHF. DNA of the CDR3: TGTGCCGGCAGTCATAGTCCGGGCCACGCAGTTAATTCACCCCTCCACTTT.

This clonotype was found once. This sequence may be a read error, since a much larger clone differs from it by one base. This chain connects TRBV2 to TRBJ2-1, with 8 nucleotides matching TRBD1. TRBJ2-7 explains the end of the DNA better; the J call may be wrong. Germline V CDR1 and CDR2: SNHLY, FYNNEI. CDR3 length equals 15 residues. CDR3 loop: CASSSTDREVNEQYF. In DNA form, the CDR3 reads TGTGCCAGCAGTTCTACGGACAGGGAGGTCAATGAGCAGTACTTC.

This clonotype was recorded only once. This chain links TRBV10-1 with TRBJ1-5, with D unclear. Trimming removed 6 bases from V and 12 bases from J, with 12 bases in between. CDR1 is WNHNN, CDR2 SYGVQD, per germline (reference sequence). CDR3 length equals 11 residues. The chain's CDR3 is CASSRNRFQHF. The CDR3 bases are TGCGCCAGCAGCCGAAACCGATTCCAGCATTTT.

On this clonotype itself: This could be a read error, since a much larger clone is one nucleotide away. The chain employs TRBV10-3 and TRBJ2-7; 7 bases are a match to TRBD1. Germline V gene data show CDR1 as ENHRY and CDR2 as SYGVKD. CDR3 size: 13 residues. Written as DNA, the CDR3 is TGTGCCAGCAGTGAAGGCCGGACAGGCCGTCCAGACTTC. Amino acid sequence: CASSEGRTGRPDF.

This clonotype was observed many times. The V call is TRBV12-3 or TRBV12-4, the J call TRBJ2-7; the match to TRBD1 covers 7 bases. The CDR3 extends over 15 amino acids. V was pared by 1 base and J by 4 bases, with 7 bases of the junction left unmatched. Here the CDR3 DNA reads TGTGCCAGCAGTTTAGGACAGGGACCGAGATACGAGCAGTACTTC. Its translation: CASSLGQGPRYEQYF.

This clonotype was seen more than once but under ten times. The chain is built from TRBV11-2 and TRBJ2-5; 12 positions agree with TRBD2. CDR3 length equals 14 residues. The J segment lost 9 bases and the V segment lost 6 bases, leaving 8 bases of the junction unmatched. Germline V gene data show CDR1 as SGHAT and CDR2 as FQNNGV. The CDR3 DNA sequence: TGTGCCAGCAGGACCGGGACTAGCGGGTTCTCCCAGTACTTC. Its translation is CASRTGTSGFSQYF.

Regarding this clonotype: The junction and the germline gene differ at one end; a read error may be behind it. J is TRBJ2-5 and V is TRBV6-1, with D perhaps matching TRBD1 (5 bases). The CDR3 sequence is 15 residues long. Looked up from germline, CDR1 is MNHNS and CDR2 is SASEGT. CDR3 DNA: TGTGCCAGCAGTGAAGGCAGGGTGGTCCAAGGGACCCAGTACTTC. Protein product: CASSEGRVVQGTQYF.

In this sample, this clonotype turned up many times. The chain combines TRBV12-3 or TRBV12-4 with TRBJ1-5; tentative D call: TRBD1 (5 bases). V lost 6 bases, J lost 1 base, and 7 bases lay in between. The CDR3 runs to 13 residues. CDR3 sequence reads: CASRRDSNQPQHF. The CDR3 DNA follows: TGTGCCAGCAGAAGGGACAGCAATCAGCCCCAGCATTTT.